The present T cell receptor (beta chain) was sequenced within a study of human T cells and chemical hapten exposure. Time point specified: patch test 2, 6 weeks after DPC sensitization. As for treatment: therapeutic diphenylcyclopropenone sensitization with weekly scalp DPC. Germline trimming cut 6 bases from V and 2 bases from J; bases unmatched to any gene: 3. The germline V gene has CDR1 MNHEY and CDR2 SVGAGI. CDR3 size: 13 residues. Note on this clonotype: One base away lies a much larger clone, so this may be a sequencing read error.

TCRdb recomputed calls from the RACE reads with MiXCR, one row per CDR3 protein. The sample has some 350,000 distinct CDR3 sequences, nearly 6.5% seen once; the top ten hold about 5.4%. This specimen consisted of whole blood, obtained in connection with sensitization to the hapten diphenylcyclopropenone (DPC). The receptor was isolated from a woman aged 18-30 years with alopecia areata. Some clones in this sample may be carry-over from other donors' samples. The V call is TRBV6-5, the J call TRBJ1-2; 7 nucleotides agree with TRBD1. DNA of the CDR3: TGTGCCAGCAGGTTGGACAGGAACTATGGCTACACCTTC. This translates into CASRLDRNYGYTF.